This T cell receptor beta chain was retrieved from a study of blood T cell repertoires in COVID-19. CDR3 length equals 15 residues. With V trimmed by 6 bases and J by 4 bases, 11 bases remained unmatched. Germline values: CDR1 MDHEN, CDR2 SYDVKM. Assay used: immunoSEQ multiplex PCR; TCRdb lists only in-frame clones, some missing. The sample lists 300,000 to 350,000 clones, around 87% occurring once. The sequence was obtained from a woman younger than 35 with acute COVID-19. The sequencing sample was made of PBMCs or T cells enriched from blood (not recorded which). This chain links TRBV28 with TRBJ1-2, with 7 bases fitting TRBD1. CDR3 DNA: TGTGCCAGCAGACCATCCAGGGGACAGCCCTATGGCTACACCTTC. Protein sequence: CASRPSRGQPYGYTF.